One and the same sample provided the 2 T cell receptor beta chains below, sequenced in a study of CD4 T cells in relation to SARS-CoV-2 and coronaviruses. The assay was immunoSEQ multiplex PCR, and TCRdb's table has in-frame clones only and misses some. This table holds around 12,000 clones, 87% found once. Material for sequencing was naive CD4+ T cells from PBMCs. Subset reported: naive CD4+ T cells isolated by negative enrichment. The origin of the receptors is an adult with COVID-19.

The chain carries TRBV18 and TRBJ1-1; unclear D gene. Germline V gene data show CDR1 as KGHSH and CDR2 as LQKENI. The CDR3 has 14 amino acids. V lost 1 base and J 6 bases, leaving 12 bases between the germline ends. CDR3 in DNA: TGTGCCAGCTCACCACTTAGTACGATTGCTGAAGCTTTCTTT. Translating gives CASSPLSTIAEAFF.

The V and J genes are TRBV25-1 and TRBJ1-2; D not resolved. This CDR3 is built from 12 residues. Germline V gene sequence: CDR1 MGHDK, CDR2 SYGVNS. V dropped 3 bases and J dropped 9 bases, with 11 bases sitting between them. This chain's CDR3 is CASSDLVDRYTF. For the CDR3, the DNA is TGTGCCAGCAGTGACCTCGTCGATCGCTACACCTTC.